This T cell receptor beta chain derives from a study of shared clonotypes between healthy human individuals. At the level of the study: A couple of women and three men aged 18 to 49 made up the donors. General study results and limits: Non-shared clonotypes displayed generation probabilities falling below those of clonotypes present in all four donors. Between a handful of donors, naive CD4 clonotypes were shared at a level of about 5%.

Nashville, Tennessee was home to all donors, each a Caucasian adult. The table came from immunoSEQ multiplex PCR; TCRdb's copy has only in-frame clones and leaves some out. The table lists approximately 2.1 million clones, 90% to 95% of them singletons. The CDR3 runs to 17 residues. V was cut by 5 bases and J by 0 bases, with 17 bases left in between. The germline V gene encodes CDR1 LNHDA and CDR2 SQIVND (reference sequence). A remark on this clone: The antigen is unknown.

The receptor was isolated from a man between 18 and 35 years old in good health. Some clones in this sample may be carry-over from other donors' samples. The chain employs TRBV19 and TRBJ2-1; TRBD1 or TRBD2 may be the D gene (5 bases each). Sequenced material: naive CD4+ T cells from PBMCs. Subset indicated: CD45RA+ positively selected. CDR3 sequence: CASSYRLQASSYNEQFF. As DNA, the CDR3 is TGTGCCAGTAGTTACAGACTACAGGCTAGCTCCTACAATGAGCAGTTCTTC.